This T cell receptor beta chain was captured by sequencing in a study of read filtering for tumor transcriptome and immune sequencing. About the study: Mean patient age was roughly 61 years, range about 40 to 85; over 16 male, some 15 female. Revised staging placed 8 patients in R-ISS I, 15 to 20 in II, more than 5 in III.

This library used around 400 ng RNA and molecular barcoded adaptors spanning alpha/delta and beta/gamma chains. Using its own MiXCR run on the reads, TCRdb lists one record per CDR3 protein. The sample lists more than 100,000 distinct CDR3 sequences; 13% were seen once. Germline CDR1 reads SQVTM; CDR2 reads ANQGSEA. V lost 7 bases and J lost 0, with 16 bases in between. The CDR3 covers 14 residues. Bone marrow was sampled from every patient at the time of active disease. To note about this clonotype: A much larger clone lies a single base off, so this may be a read error.

V is TRBV29-1 and J is TRBJ2-7, with D perhaps TRBD1 or TRBD2 (7 bases each). The receptor was derived from a donor aged 40 or older with multiple myeloma. The sequencing sample was made of a population of CD138-negative cells sorted from bone marrow. The CDR3 spells CSAAGQRLSYEQYF. DNA of the CDR3: TGCAGCGCAGCGGGACAGCGACTCTCCTACGAGCAGTACTTC.